One T cell receptor (beta chain) is described in this entry. CDR3 length equals 15 residues. Trimming took 3 bases from V and 4 from J; bases not matched to a gene: 3. Germline V gene data show CDR1 as MNHEY and CDR2 as SMNVEV (reference sequence). The data are from a study of blood T cell repertoires in COVID-19. Assay used: immunoSEQ multiplex PCR; TCRdb lists only in-frame clones, some missing. The sample lists under 200,000 clones, roughly 91% occurring once. This chain connects TRBV27 to TRBJ2-3; 11 bases align to TRBD1. This TCR came from a man aged 50 to 60 who had recovered from COVID-19. Sequenced input: peripheral blood. This CDR3 reads CASSLRTGGADTQYF. For the CDR3, the DNA is TGTGCCAGCAGTTTGAGGACAGGGGGCGCAGATACGCAGTATTTT.